The 2 T cell receptor beta chains below all came from one sample that was sequenced in a study of a mutant IDH1 vaccine in newly diagnosed glioma. These receptors are not linked to any known antigen. The sample's time point: week 35, safety follow-up. Every vaccine dose comprised 300 ug of mutant IDH1 20-mer peptide plus topical imiquimod. Method: immunoSEQ multiplex PCR; TCRdb's copy keeps in-frame clones and lacks some. Of approximately 60,000 clones listed, roughly nine tenths are singletons. The source was PBMCs, collected from a glioma patient whose treatment included an IDH1 peptide vaccine. Receptor source: a man in his forties or fifties with glioma.

The V gene is TRBV6-1, the J gene TRBJ2-7; TRBD1 matches 11 bases. The CDR3 runs to 14 residues. From germline, CDR1 is MNHNS and CDR2 SASEGT. Unmatched junction bases numbered 4, after V lost 5 bases and J lost 4 bases. The CDR3 region is CASSRTGGLYEQYF. In nucleotides, the CDR3 is TGTGCCAGCAGTCGGACAGGGGGCTTGTACGAGCAGTACTTC.

The chain is built from TRBV5-5 and TRBJ1-2, with TRBD1 as a possible D gene (5 bases). Per germline, CDR1 SGHKS and CDR2 YYEKEE (reference sequence). CDR3 length: 13 amino acids. V lost 0 bases and J 7 bases, leaving 10 bases between the germline ends. In DNA, the CDR3 is TGTGCCAGCAGCTTGGCGGGGACGGGTGGCTACACCTTC. This gives the protein CASSLAGTGGYTF. The complete variable domain, with remaining parts taken from reference TRBV5-5 and TRBJ1-2, reads DAGVTQSPTHLIKTRGQQVTLRCSPISGHKSVSWYQQVLGQGPQFIFQYYEKEERGRGNFPDRFSARQFPNYSSELNVNALLLGDSALYLCASSLAGTGGYTFGSGTRLTVV.